These 27 T cell receptor beta chains were all obtained from the same sample, sequenced in a study of regulatory T cells in long-lasting Graves disease. Time point given: persistent/refractory GD, antithyroid drugs over 5 years with positive TRAb. Scientists built the TCR library using RNA that was extracted from PBMCs. Construction of the TCR beta libraries employed iRepertoire HTBI primers in conjunction with Arm-PCR of CDR3 regions. Via MiXCR, TCRdb re-called the multiplex PCR reads, giving one row per CDR3 protein. The data hold roughly 430,000 distinct CDR3 sequences, with around a fifth observed a single time. The sample in question was peripheral blood mononuclear cells (PBMCs), obtained when the disease was refractory, from a patient treated with antithyroid drugs. The receptors here all came from a female donor with Graves disease.

This sequence joins TRBV28 and TRBJ1-5, with TRBD1 as a possible D gene (6 bases). The CDR3 runs 15 residues. The V end lost 9 bases, the J end lost 2 bases, and 17 bases lay between the germline ends. CDR1 is MDHEN and CDR2 is SYDVKM in the germline V gene. CDR3: CASKTGFIGNQPQHF. The CDR3 DNA reads as TGTGCCAGTAAAACAGGGTTTATCGGCAATCAGCCCCAGCATTTT.

As to this clonotype: Just one base apart from a much larger clone, this may be a read error. Here the CDR3 DNA reads TGTACCAGCAGAAAACTAGCGGAACCAAGGAATGAGCAGTTCTTC. Residues: CTSRKLAEPRNEQFF. This chain connects TRBV2 to TRBJ2-1; 8 bases agree with TRBD2. The CDR3 contains 15 residues. CDR1 and CDR2 (germline): SNHLY, FYNNEI.

This clonotype has just a few counts. The J gene is TRBJ2-7, the V gene TRBV7-9, with D possibly being TRBD1 (6 bases). V was clipped by 7 bases and J by 0 bases, with 10 bases between them. The CDR3 has 13 amino acids. Per the germline V gene, CDR1 is SEHNR and CDR2 is FQNEAQ (reference sequence). The CDR3 DNA is TGTGCCAGCAACCTACAGGGCTCCTACGAGCAGTACTTC. It translates to CASNLQGSYEQYF.

Many counts were recorded for this clonotype. CDR3 sequence (DNA): TGTGCCACCTCAGGGGGGGGCGCCCACAACGGGGAGCTGTTTTTT. It specifies CATSGGGAHNGELFF. This chain connects TRBV6-1 to TRBJ2-2, with D tentatively TRBD1 or TRBD2 (7 bases each). The CDR3 has 15 residues. Germline V lookup: CDR1 MNHNS, CDR2 SASEGT. V shed 10 bases and J shed 7 bases, with 22 bases lying between them.

The chain recombines TRBV11-2 with TRBJ2-3, with 9 nucleotides matching TRBD2. Trimming took 2 bases from V and 7 from J; bases not matched to a gene: 10. CDR1 and CDR2 (germline): SGHAT, FQNNGV. The CDR3 loop spans 16 amino acids. The CDR3 loop reads CASSLRAGGSLNTQYF. CDR3 DNA: TGTGCCAGCAGCTTACGAGCGGGAGGTTCCCTTAATACGCAGTATTTT.

This clonotype was picked up many times. The CDR3 loop reads CASSSLSTRGDIQYF. The DNA of the CDR3 is TGTGCCAGCAGCTCACTCTCGACGAGGGGAGACATTCAGTACTTC. J is TRBJ2-4 and V is TRBV7-2; D possibly uses TRBD1 or TRBD2 (5 bases each). V was shortened by 4 bases and J by 8 bases, with 18 bases between the two germline ends. CDR1 is SGHTA and CDR2 is FQGNSA in the germline V gene. This CDR3 region has 15 residues.

The table lists this clonotype with a few counts. V and J are TRBV12-3 or TRBV12-4 and TRBJ2-7; 9 nucleotides align to TRBD1. The CDR3 loop spans 16 amino acids. V was clipped by 5 bases and J by 5 bases; unmatched bases: 13. The CDR3 coding sequence is TGTGCCAGCAGTCCTTTGGGGGGACAGGGTAGAGACGAGCAGTACTTC. Amino acid sequence: CASSPLGGQGRDEQYF.

This clonotype was observed a handful of times. The V and J genes are TRBV4-1 and TRBJ2-5; TRBD2 might be the D (6 bases). Germline CDR1 reads MGHRA; CDR2 reads YSYEKL. This CDR3 comprises 14 residues. The V end was cut by 0 bases, the J end by 4 bases, with 9 bases between. CDR3 sequence: CASSQDGTVETQYF. CDR3 nucleotide sequence: TGCGCCAGCAGCCAAGATGGGACTGTAGAGACCCAGTACTTC.

This clonotype came up many times. The genes are TRBV28 and TRBJ2-7; D tentatively reads TRBD1 or TRBD2 (6 bases each). CDR3 length: 14 amino acids. Germline V gene lookup returns CDR1 MDHEN and CDR2 SYDVKM. V gave up 3 bases and J gave up 4 bases, with 13 bases separating them. CDR3 in amino acids: CASSFRGRGYEQYF. Written as DNA, the CDR3 is TGTGCCAGCAGTTTCCGGGGGCGCGGGTACGAGCAGTACTTC. Full variable domain (missing parts from reference TRBV28 and TRBJ2-7): DVKVTQSSRYLVKRTGEKVFLECVQDMDHENMFWYRQDPGLGLRLIYFSYDVKMKEKGDIPEGYSVSREKKERFSLILESASTNQTSMYLCASSFRGRGYEQYFGPGTRLTVT.

The table lists this clonotype with many counts. This sequence joins TRBV25-1 and TRBJ1-1; D uncertain. The CDR3 consists of 16 residues. Germline assignment: CDR1 MGHDK and CDR2 SYGVNS. V was pared by 0 bases and J by 1 base, with 12 bases between. Here the CDR3 DNA reads TGTGCCAGCAGTGAATATGGAGGGCAGAAGAACACTGAAGCTTTCTTT. This translates into CASSEYGGQKNTEAFF.

Written as DNA, the CDR3 is TGTGCCAGCAGTTACGCGGGAGGGCCAGGGAACACCGGGGAGCTGTTTTTT. Its translation: CASSYAGGPGNTGELFF. V and J are TRBV6-9 and TRBJ2-2; 9 bases are shared with TRBD2. Trimming at V came to 3 bases and at J to 1 base, leaving 6 bases not matched to a gene. Germline lookup yields CDR1 MNHGY and CDR2 SVAAGI. This CDR3 spans 17 amino acids.

This clonotype was seen at least ten times. This chain uses TRBV20-1 with TRBJ2-5; 7 bases are a match to TRBD2. CDR1 is DFQATT and CDR2 is SNEGSKA in the germline V gene (reference sequence). After removal of 2 bases from V and 7 bases from J, the junction contained 4 bases not matched to a gene. The CDR3 length is 12 residues. CDR3: CSARWEGLTQYF. CDR3 nucleotide sequence: TGCAGTGCTAGATGGGAGGGGTTGACCCAGTACTTC.

This clonotype appeared many times. The chain's CDR3 is CASSRGQSQETQYF. The CDR3 DNA reads TGTGCCAGCAGCAGGGGACAGTCCCAAGAGACCCAGTACTTC. The chain combines TRBV27 with TRBJ2-5; 7 nucleotides align to TRBD1. V trimming: 6 bases; J trimming: 1 base; junction bases outside the gene matches: 5. Per germline, CDR1 MNHEY and CDR2 SMNVEV (reference sequence). There are 14 residues in the CDR3.

There are a few counts of this clonotype. The CDR3 sequence is CASSRGGESGGETQYF. The CDR3 region has the DNA TGTGCCAGCAGCCGCGGCGGAGAATCCGGTGGAGAGACCCAGTACTTC. The chain is built from TRBV5-4 and TRBJ2-5; D not certain. The germline V gene encodes CDR1 SGHNT and CDR2 YYREEE (reference sequence). The ends were cut back, 4 bases at V and 4 bases at J, with 20 bases in the middle. The CDR3 totals 16 residues.

A few counts support this clonotype. The chain employs TRBV28 and TRBJ2-2, with 7 bases aligning to TRBD1. The CDR3 extends over 16 amino acids. Germline values: CDR1 MDHEN, CDR2 SYDVKM. V shed 10 bases and J 2 bases; nucleotides not matched to a gene: 13. The CDR3 DNA reads TGTGCCAACGAAAGACGGACAGGCACAAACACCGGGGAGCTGTTTTTT. Translated, it gives CANERRTGTNTGELFF.

Only a few counts were recorded for this clonotype. The genes are TRBV28 and TRBJ2-7; 12 positions match TRBD1. This CDR3 region has 15 residues. The trim removed 4 bases at V and 5 bases at J, leaving 6 bases unmatched. The V gene's germline CDR1 is MDHEN and CDR2 SYDVKM. The CDR3 DNA sequence: TGTGCCAGCAGTTCCCCCGGGACAGGGGGCGACGAGCAGTACTTC. Translation gives CASSSPGTGGDEQYF.

This clonotype was observed many times. The chain combines TRBV6-5 with TRBJ2-7, with TRBD1 identical over 9 bases. V gave up 2 bases and J gave up 6 bases; unmatched junction bases: 8. Germline CDR1 reads MNHEY; CDR2 reads SVGAGI. This CDR3 is built from 15 residues. The CDR3 reads CASSYQDRGSAEQYF. CDR3 coding DNA: TGTGCCAGCAGTTACCAGGACAGGGGAAGCGCCGAGCAGTACTTC.

This clonotype was seen only a few times. The chain combines TRBV12-5 with TRBJ2-7, with D hard to call. V lost 7 bases and J 1 base, leaving 11 bases between the germline ends. There are 13 residues in the CDR3. Germline assignment: CDR1 LGHNT and CDR2 FRNRAP. The CDR3 sequence: CASVKDGSYEQYF. The CDR3 bases are TGTGCTAGTGTCAAGGACGGTTCCTACGAGCAGTACTTC.

The rearrangement joins TRBV5-1 to TRBJ2-1; TRBD1 matches at 7 bases. The length of the CDR3 is 14 residues. With 6 bases clipped from V and 5 bases from J, the junction kept 8 bases outside the gene matches. CDR1 SGHRS and CDR2 YFSETQ come from the germline V gene. The CDR3 protein is CASNLRGRDNEQFF. In nucleotides, the CDR3 is TGCGCCAGCAACTTAAGGGGGCGCGACAATGAGCAGTTCTTC.

The chain couples TRBV20-1 to TRBJ2-2; TRBD2 agrees at 8 bases. Germline V gene data show CDR1 as DFQATT and CDR2 as SNEGSKA (reference sequence). V lost 4 bases and J lost 2; bases outside the gene matches: 6. This CDR3 is 15 amino acids long. The CDR3 DNA reads TGCAGTGCTACGAAACTAGCGGCCAACACCGGGGAGCTGTTTTTT. Its translation is CSATKLAANTGELFF.

The CDR3 sequence: CASSRTGGAEGYTF. The CDR3 DNA reads TGTGCCAGCAGCAGAACAGGGGGCGCGGAAGGCTACACCTTC. V and J are TRBV7-3 and TRBJ1-2; 9 bases are a match to TRBD1. Trimming at V came to 5 bases and at J to 8 bases, leaving 9 bases not matched to a gene. CDR3 length: 14 residues. Germline CDR1 is SGHTA and CDR2 is FQGTGA.

V gene TRBV2 combines with J gene TRBJ2-7; a possible D gene is TRBD2 (6 bases). Deletions cut 4 bases from V and 0 bases from J, with 13 bases between. CDR1 is SNHLY, CDR2 FYNNEI, per germline. The CDR3 is 15 residues long. The CDR3 is CASSGEAGISYEQYF. CDR3 sequence (DNA): TGTGCCAGCAGTGGAGAGGCGGGAATCTCCTACGAGCAGTACTTC.

This clonotype has at least ten counts. The CDR3, as DNA: TGTGCCAGCTCCACCAACACTGAAGCTTTCTTT. It yields the protein CASSTNTEAFF. The chain carries TRBV28 and TRBJ1-1; D not resolved. Germline V CDR1 and CDR2: MDHEN, SYDVKM. V lost 8 bases and J 2 bases, leaving 6 bases between the germline ends. CDR3 length: 11 residues.

As regards this clonotype: This may be a read error, as it is one base from a much larger clone. J is TRBJ2-7 and V is TRBV28; no definite D call. The CDR3 contains 15 residues. CDR1 is MDHEN and CDR2 is SYDVKM in the germline V gene. Trimming cost V 6 bases and J 7 bases, with 22 bases left between them. CDR3 residues: CASSHLSSSYNEQYF. The CDR3, as DNA: TGTGCCAGCAGCCATCTATCAAGCTCCTACAATGAGCAGTACTTC.

The CDR3 DNA reads TGCAGCGTTGGTTTGTTGGCGGCCGCCAACTCCCCCTACGAGCAGTACTTC. Encoded protein: CSVGLLAAANSPYEQYF. J is TRBJ2-7 and V is TRBV29-1; D uncertain. CDR1 is SQVTM and CDR2 is ANQGSEA in the germline V gene. The CDR3 totals 17 residues. The V end was cut by 4 bases, the J end by 2 bases, with 24 bases between.

Remarks on this clonotype: Since a much larger clone is just one base distant, this may be a read error. The chain carries TRBV28 and TRBJ1-3; D unclear. The CDR3 has 14 residues. Germline V lookup: CDR1 MDHEN, CDR2 SYDVKM. The CDR3 is CASKRQLSGSTIYF. DNA of the CDR3: TGTGCCAGCAAAAGGCAGCTCTCTGGAAGCACCATATATTTT.

The sample holds a few counts of this clonotype. V and J are TRBV25-1 and TRBJ1-4, with 7 positions matching TRBD1. Germline V gene sequence: CDR1 MGHDK, CDR2 SYGVNS. After removal of 1 base from V and 8 bases from J, the junction contained 4 bases not matched to a gene. CDR3 length: 14 residues. For the CDR3, the DNA is TGTGCCAGCAGTGAATCAGGGGGATCCGAAAAACTGTTTTTT. Its protein is CASSESGGSEKLFF.